Listed below are T cell receptor beta chains from one sample, sequenced in a study of identical twins. TCRdb re-analysed the 5' RACE reads in MiXCR, keeping a single row per CDR3 protein. The repertoire consists of roughly 540,000 distinct CDR3 sequences, with 20% to 25% occurring once and the leading ten covering around 0.9%. These data were likewise used in another study, on T cells expressing NK-cell markers.

The sample comprised CD4+ T cells sorted from blood. These receptors were obtained from a woman aged 18-30 years in good health. The CDR3 runs from the conserved cysteine through the conserved F or W. A D gene is named only where the DNA matches it firmly. Where a row states a size, it is once, few, many or the class of an expanded clone; other rows omit it.

d_gene | j_gene | v_gene | abundance | CDR3nt | CDR3aa
TRBD1 | TRBJ2-1 | TRBV5-1 | many | TGCGCCAGCAGCTTGGTGGGGACAGGGGCGTCCAATGAGCAGTTCTTC | CASSLVGTGASNEQFF
. | TRBJ1-1 | TRBV12-3/TRBV12-4 | few | TGTGCCAGCAGCCGTAGACATATGAACACTGAAGCTTTCTTT | CASSRRHMNTEAFF
. | TRBJ1-2 | TRBV12-3/TRBV12-4 | . | TGTGCCAGCAGTTTTCCTCCCAACTATGGCTACACCTTC | CASSFPPNYGYTF
TRBD1 | TRBJ2-7 | TRBV20-1 | few | TGCAGTGCTAGAAAAACAGGGGTCCTCTACGAGCAGTACTTC | CSARKTGVLYEQYF
. | TRBJ1-2 | TRBV6-1 | . | TGTGCCAGCAGTGAAGCGCTCCTAGGCGGCTACACCTTC | CASSEALLGGYTF
TRBD1 | TRBJ1-1 | TRBV18 | . | TGTGCCAGCTCACCACCGTCGAGACAGGGCCCAGAAGCTTTCTTT | CASSPPSRQGPEAFF
TRBD2 | TRBJ2-1 | TRBV20-1 | . | TGCAGTGCTAGCGGGAGGGCACTGGGGGAGCAGTTCTTC | CSASGRALGEQFF
. | TRBJ1-1 | TRBV25-1 | . | TGTGCCAGCAGTGCGACCCCAAACGGGGCTGAAGCTTTCTTT | CASSATPNGAEAFF
. | TRBJ2-7 | TRBV3-1 | few | TGTGCCAGCAGCCAAGATAGGCGGTCCCTCTTCCACGAGCAGTACTTC | CASSQDRRSLFHEQYF
. | TRBJ2-3 | TRBV11-2 | . | TGTGCCAGCGGGGGGGGGCAGGGGCACTCAGATACGCAGTATTTT | CASGGGQGHSDTQYF
TRBD1 | TRBJ2-3 | TRBV6-2/TRBV6-3 | . | TGTGCCACCACAGGGGGAAGGACGCAGTATTTT | CATTGGRTQYF
. | TRBJ2-7 | TRBV7-9 | . | TGTGCCAGCAGCTTATGGGGCAGGGACGACGAGCAGTACTTC | CASSLWGRDDEQYF
. | TRBJ1-4 | TRBV5-1 | . | TGCGCCAGCAGCTTCGAGGGGACGGGTGGTGAAAAACTGTTTTTT | CASSFEGTGGEKLFF
. | TRBJ2-7 | TRBV7-2 | few | TGTGCCAGCAGCCGACCTGGGCTCTACGAGCAGTACTTC | CASSRPGLYEQYF
. | TRBJ2-1 | TRBV7-9 | few | TGTGCCAGCAGCTTAGTCGGGGACAATGAGCAGTTCTTC | CASSLVGDNEQFF
TRBD1 | TRBJ1-1 | TRBV7-2 | . | TGTGCCAGCAGCTCCCCGGCCGGGACAGGGAACACTGAAGCTTTCTTT | CASSSPAGTGNTEAFF
TRBD2 | TRBJ2-3 | TRBV6-4 | . | TGTGCCAGCAGACCAACGGGGGGAGATACGCAGTATTTT | CASRPTGGDTQYF
TRBD2 | TRBJ2-1 | TRBV20-1 | few | TGCAGTGCTAGAGATCGAACTAGCGGGAGTTCTAATGAGCAGTTCTTC | CSARDRTSGSSNEQFF
. | TRBJ2-5 | TRBV5-5 | few | TGTGCCAGCAGCCCGGGCAGTCTGGCAGAGACCCAGTACTTC | CASSPGSLAETQYF
TRBD1 | TRBJ2-3 | TRBV6-2/TRBV6-3 | . | TGTGCCAGCAGTTGGGACAGACGAGACACAGATACGCAGTATTTT | CASSWDRRDTDTQYF
TRBD1 | TRBJ1-1 | TRBV18 | . | TGTGCCAGCTCACCCGGGGACAGGATGAACACTGAAGCTTTCTTT | CASSPGDRMNTEAFF
TRBD1 | TRBJ1-1 | TRBV7-2 | few | TGTGCCAGCAGCTTATTCGGACAGGGTATGAACACTGAAGCTTTCTTT | CASSLFGQGMNTEAFF
. | TRBJ2-7 | TRBV7-2 | . | TGTGCCAGCAGCTGGGGCGGAAATACCTACGAGCAGTACTTC | CASSWGGNTYEQYF
. | TRBJ2-1 | TRBV20-1 | many | TGCAGTGCTAGACCGGGACTTCCGTACAATGAGCAGTTTTTC | CSARPGLPYNEQFF
. | TRBJ2-3 | TRBV29-1 | many | TGCAGCGCCCGCAGGACCACCGGCACAGATACGCAGTATTTT | CSARRTTGTDTQYF
TRBD2 | TRBJ2-7 | TRBV4-1 | . | TGCGCCAGCCGTCCATCAATTCAAAGCGGGGGGGAAACCTACGAGCAGTACTTC | CASRPSIQSGGETYEQYF
. | TRBJ1-1 | TRBV7-9 | . | TGTGCCAGCAGCAAGACTCAGGGATCCACTGAAGCTTTCTTT | CASSKTQGSTEAFF
. | TRBJ2-7 | TRBV5-1 | few | TGCGCCAGCAGCTTCGGGGGGCAGGGCGAGCAGTACTTC | CASSFGGQGEQYF
TRBD1 | TRBJ2-5 | TRBV5-6 | few | TGTGCCAGCAGTGACGCTGGACAGGGAAAAGAGACCCAGTACTTC | CASSDAGQGKETQYF